This entry describes one TCR beta chain. Germline assignment: CDR1 LGHDT and CDR2 YNNKEL (reference sequence). This CDR3 is built from 15 residues. J lost 5 bases, V lost 4 bases, and 9 bases had no gene match. The protocol was immunoSEQ multiplex PCR, while the TCRdb copy is restricted to in-frame clones and leaves out a portion. The sample gives 300,000 to 350,000 clones, about 90% of which show up once; more than 5% is in the top ten. This sample was included in a study of blood T cell repertoires in COVID-19. This clonotype originated in a woman in her forties or fifties with COVID-19, enrolled during active disease. Sequenced: peripheral blood. The rearrangement joins TRBV3-1 (or the pseudogene TRBV3-2) to TRBJ2-3; TRBD1 matches at 7 bases. The CDR3 spells CASSLTIGGRDTQYF. The CDR3 DNA reads as TGTGCCAGCAGCCTCACAATAGGGGGCAGAGATACGCAGTATTTT.